The T cell receptor beta chain under discussion was sequenced for a study of cytomegalovirus exposure and HLA in healthy donors. Findings and limits, study-wide: Published work reported that the classifier diagnosed cytomegalovirus status with high specificity and sensitivity.

Produced via immunoSEQ multiplex PCR; TCRdb's table is partial and in-frame only. The sample yields some 70,000 clones, around 89% seen once. The germline gives CDR1 SGHRS, CDR2 YFSETQ. The CDR3 spans 17 residues. Trimming took 2 bases from V and 2 from J; bases not matched to a gene: 7. About this clone itself: Its antigen is as yet unknown.

The receptor was isolated from a woman under 30 in good health and CMV-seronegative. The sample consisted of PBMCs. The V gene is TRBV5-1, the J gene TRBJ2-2; 9 nucleotides align to TRBD2. The DNA of the CDR3 is TGCGCCAGCAGCTTCTCCGGGACTAGCACAAACACCGGGGAGCTGTTTTTT. Translating it yields CASSFSGTSTNTGELFF.